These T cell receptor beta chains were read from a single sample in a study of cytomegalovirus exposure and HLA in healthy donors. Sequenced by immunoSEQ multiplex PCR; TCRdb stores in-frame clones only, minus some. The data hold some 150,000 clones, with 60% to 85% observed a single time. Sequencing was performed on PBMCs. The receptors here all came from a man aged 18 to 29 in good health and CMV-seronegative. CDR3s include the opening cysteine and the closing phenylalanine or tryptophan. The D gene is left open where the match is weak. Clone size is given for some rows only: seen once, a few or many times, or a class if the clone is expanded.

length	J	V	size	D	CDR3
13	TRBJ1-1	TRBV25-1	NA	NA	CASTPGGDTEAFF
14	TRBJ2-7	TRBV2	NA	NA	CASRVDQGGYEQYF
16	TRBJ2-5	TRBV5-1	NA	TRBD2	CASSSGGLADKKTQYF
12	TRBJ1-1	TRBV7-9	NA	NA	CASSQDSYGAFF
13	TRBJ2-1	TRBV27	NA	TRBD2	CASSGTSIDEQFF
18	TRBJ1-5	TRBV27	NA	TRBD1	CASSQYSTGALINQPQHF
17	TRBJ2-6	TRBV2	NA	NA	CASSETRLNSGANVLTF
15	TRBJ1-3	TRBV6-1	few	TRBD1	CASSPRDRAGNTIYF
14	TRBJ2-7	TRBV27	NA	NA	CASSLSFSSYEQYF
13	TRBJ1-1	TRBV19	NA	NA	CASSQGQPIEAFF
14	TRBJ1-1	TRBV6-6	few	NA	CASTVGGSKAEAFF
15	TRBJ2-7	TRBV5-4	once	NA	CASSPVFGQGIPQYF
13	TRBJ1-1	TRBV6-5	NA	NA	CASSYSANTEAFF
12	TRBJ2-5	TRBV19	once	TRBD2	CARGGGEETQYF
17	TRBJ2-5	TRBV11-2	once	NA	CASSPTPIGGPGKTQYF
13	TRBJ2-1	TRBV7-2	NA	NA	CASSSLSRNEQFF
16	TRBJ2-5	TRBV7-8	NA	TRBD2	CASSGGLAGGDETQYF
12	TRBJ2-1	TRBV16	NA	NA	CASSHWSDEQFF
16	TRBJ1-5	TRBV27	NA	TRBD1	CASSSYFRDRGFTQHF
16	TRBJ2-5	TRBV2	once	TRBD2	CASSVGGLARGETQYF
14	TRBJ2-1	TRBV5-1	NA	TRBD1	CASGRQGSLNEQFF
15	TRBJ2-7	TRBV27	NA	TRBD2	CASSPGTSGSYEQYF
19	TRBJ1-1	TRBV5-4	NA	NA	CASSYLTGPRGPMNTEAFF
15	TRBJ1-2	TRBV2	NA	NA	CASSDTRQTIYGYTF
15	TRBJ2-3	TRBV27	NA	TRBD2	CASRKSGRGADTQYF
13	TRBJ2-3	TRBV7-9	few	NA	CASSFFMTDTQYF
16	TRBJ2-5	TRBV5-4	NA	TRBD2	CASSHGTSGNKETQYF
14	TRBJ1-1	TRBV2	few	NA	CASSEARGTTEAFF
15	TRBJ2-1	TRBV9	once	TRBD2	CASSVTSGSYNEQFF
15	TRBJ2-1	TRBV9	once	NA	CASSVSPGFSYEQFF
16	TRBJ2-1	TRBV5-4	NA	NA	CASSLGSSGSYNEQFF
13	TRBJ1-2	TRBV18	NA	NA	CASSSQDGYGYTF
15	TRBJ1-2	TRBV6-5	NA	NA	CASSYSNRANYGYTF
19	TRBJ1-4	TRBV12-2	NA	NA	CASRLATEGARPTNEKLFF
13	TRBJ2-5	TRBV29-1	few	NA	CSVMDSHQETQYF
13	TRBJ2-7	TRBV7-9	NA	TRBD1	CASKLDRMGEQYF